This T cell receptor (beta chain) is drawn from a study of somatic mutations in cytotoxic T cells in rheumatoid arthritis. Study observations and caveats: Over 20% of CD8+ cells belonged to the largest CD8+ clone in about an eighth of the roughly 60 patients.

Here immunoSEQ multiplex PCR was the method, and the copy in TCRdb shows in-frame clones only, minus some. Among 13,000 to 15,000 clones listed, about 81% were seen once. Note on this clone: Its antigen remains unidentified.

CDR1 is MDHEN and CDR2 is SYDVKM in the germline V gene. V was clipped by 8 bases and J by 5 bases; unmatched bases: 13. This CDR3 region has 15 residues. The gene calls are TRBV28 and TRBJ2-5, with TRBD2 identical over 8 bases. Sequenced input: CD8+ T cells sorted from blood. The source of this sequence is an adult with rheumatoid arthritis. For the CDR3, the DNA is TGTGCCAGCCTTGGTTTTAGCGGGGACCGGGAGACCCAGTACTTC. Protein sequence: CASLGFSGDRETQYF.